The 6 T cell receptor beta chains presented below share a single source sample, sequenced in a study of T-cell memory formation after mild COVID-19 (dated by TCRdb to the early 2020s). Preparation of the library involved 5' RACE. Sequenced on an Illumina NovaSeq 6000. TCRdb applied fastp at Q25 and MiXCR to the public reads, then kept only in-frame beta chains. Each CDR3 protein gets just one entry, which takes the most common genes and DNA from the rows behind it. The sample table contains 57,000 or so distinct CDR3 sequences; only one count was recorded for 9.3% of them. Of the sample, 1.1% falls within the top ten clones. Sequenced sample: PBMCs or a T cell subset sorted from them (not recorded which). These receptor sequences come from a man younger than 30 who had mild COVID-19 (a few samples of this study predate the infection). The sample titles of this study are shuffled in the database, so cell type and time point are left out; the donor was told from shared clones.

This clonotype was seen at least ten times. The chain links TRBV5-1 to TRBJ1-3; D is ambiguous. V was cut by 5 bases and J by 3 bases, with 6 bases left in between. Germline-derived CDR1 and CDR2 are SGHRS and YFSETQ. The CDR3 contains 12 residues. For the CDR3, the DNA is TGCGCCAGCAGGGACGTTGGAAACACCATATATTTT. Protein product: CASRDVGNTIYF.

V usage is TRBV18 and J usage is TRBJ2-1; D could derive from TRBD1 or TRBD2 (5 bases each). The V end lost 5 bases, the J end lost 7 bases, and 15 bases lay between the germline ends. CDR1 KGHSH and CDR2 LQKENI come from the germline V gene. The CDR3 loop spans 14 amino acids. CDR3 sequence reads: CASSVDTGGNEQFF. The CDR3 nucleotides read TGTGCCAGCTCAGTAGACACTGGGGGTAATGAGCAGTTCTTC.

This clonotype occurred a few times. The chain recombines TRBV7-9 with TRBJ1-4, with 9 bases matching TRBD1. Trimming at V came to 3 bases and at J to 3 bases, leaving 8 bases not matched to a gene. CDR1 and CDR2 from the germline V gene are SEHNR and FQNEAQ (reference sequence). CDR3 length equals 17 residues. The CDR3 sequence: CASSFGQGRGSNEKLFF. The CDR3 DNA reads TGTGCCAGCAGCTTCGGACAGGGGCGAGGGTCTAATGAAAAACTGTTTTTT.

In its sample, this clonotype was seen many times. The chain is built from TRBV5-1 and TRBJ2-3; D gene ambiguous. This CDR3 is built from 13 residues. Trimming stripped 1 base from V and 8 bases from J, with 11 bases between. Germline V lookup: CDR1 SGHRS, CDR2 YFSETQ. The CDR3 nucleotides read TGCGCCAGCAGCTTGTCGGAGTTGGCTACGCAGTATTTT. Translated: CASSLSELATQYF. Full variable domain (rest looked up from reference TRBV5-1 and TRBJ2-3): KAGVTQTPRYLIKTRGQQVTLSCSPISGHRSVSWYQQTPGQGLQFLFEYFSETQRNKGNFPGRFSGRQFSNSRSEMNVSTLELGDSALYLCASSLSELATQYFGPGTRLTVL.

This clonotype was seen a few times. This chain uses TRBV7-2 with TRBJ2-3, with 12 bases aligning to TRBD2. The germline gives CDR1 SGHTA, CDR2 FQGNSA. V lost 0 bases, J lost 4 bases, and 2 bases stayed unmatched. CDR3 size: 16 residues. CDR3 protein: CASSLALAGGADTQYF. CDR3 nucleotides: TGTGCCAGCAGCTTAGCGCTAGCGGGGGGGGCAGATACGCAGTATTTT.

This clonotype was recorded a few times. The chain recombines TRBV7-9 with TRBJ1-1, with a possible D match to TRBD1 (5 bases). V lost 1 base and J lost 3, with 9 bases in between. The V gene's germline CDR1 is SEHNR and CDR2 FQNEAQ (reference sequence). This CDR3 has 14 residues. The chain's CDR3 is CASSLGGGDTEAFF. In nucleotides, the CDR3 is TGTGCCAGCAGCTTAGGGGGCGGGGACACTGAAGCTTTCTTT.